Sequencing of this T cell receptor (beta chain) was carried out in a study of cytomegalovirus exposure and HLA in healthy donors. Study observations and caveats: CMV serostatus stood as the only immune exposure information on hand. The study found most TCR sequences rare, yet found some public TCRs in many donors.

The PCR had 60 Vbeta and 13 Jbeta primers. The protocol was immunoSEQ multiplex PCR, while the TCRdb copy is restricted to in-frame clones and leaves out a portion. The repertoire holds 30,000 to 45,000 clones, with roughly 79% as singletons. A note on this clone: Its antigen is not known.

Sequencing used PBMCs. The sequence came from a woman in her forties in good health and CMV-seronegative.

The CDR3 loop reads CATSRVGTAIDTQYF. CDR3 nucleotides: TGTGCCACCAGCAGAGTCGGGACAGCAATAGATACGCAGTATTTT. This chain connects TRBV15 to TRBJ2-3, with TRBD1 identical over 7 bases. The V gene's germline CDR1 is LNHNV and CDR2 YYDKDF (reference sequence). Trimming cost V 1 base and J 5 bases; bases outside gene matches: 6. The length of the CDR3 is 15 residues.